The present T cell receptor beta chain was sequenced within a study of CD8 T cells in ankylosing spondylitis. General study results and limits: The authors reported significant enrichment of disease-linked clones in matched ankylosing spondylitis synovial fluid. A TCR beta motif of eight or nine highly homologous variants seemed to mark ankylosing spondylitis blood.

TCR beta libraries were made by quantitative 5'-RACE with molecular barcodes. TCRdb re-analysed the 5' RACE reads in MiXCR, keeping a single row per CDR3 protein. This sample carries 500,000 or so distinct CDR3 sequences, roughly 5.2% of them seen once, and the ten largest clones take under 4.5%. Many counts were recorded for this clonotype. Its antigen is not known. J was trimmed by 4 bases and V by 2 bases; bases with no gene match: 6. The CDR3 contains 15 residues. Germline assignment: CDR1 KGHDR and CDR2 SFDVKD. The receptor comes from a male donor with ankylosing spondylitis. The chain carries TRBV24-1 and TRBJ2-5, with TRBD1 matching 7 bases. Sequences were obtained from blood, either unsorted or a sorted T cell fraction (not recorded which). This CDR3 is CATSDSWTGGETQYF. The CDR3 DNA sequence: TGTGCCACCAGTGATTCCTGGACAGGCGGAGAGACCCAGTACTTC.